The present TCR beta chain was sequenced within a study of blood T cell repertoires in COVID-19. This CDR3 spans 17 amino acids. Germline CDR1 and CDR2: MGHRA and YSYEKL. The junction had 9 bases not matched to a gene; V was cut back by 2 bases and J by 5 bases. Profiling relied on immunoSEQ multiplex PCR, and the TCRdb table lists in-frame clones only, not all of them. The sample shows some 150,000 clones, 75% to 90% of them seen only once. The rearrangement uses TRBV4-1 and TRBJ2-3; TRBD2 agrees at 11 bases. The sample taken for sequencing was peripheral blood. The TCR was taken from a human donor in a cohort sampled during active COVID-19. CDR3 nucleotides: TGCGCCAGCAGCCAACCAGGACTAGCGGGCGCCGGAGATACGCAGTATTTT. The encoded protein is CASSQPGLAGAGDTQYF.